This T cell receptor (beta chain) was identified in a study of blood T cell repertoires in COVID-19. In assigning cohorts, the study relied on participant-reported clinical history. This CDR3 comprises 16 residues. Germline values: CDR1 SNHLY, CDR2 FYNNEI. V was trimmed by 7 bases and J by 1 base, leaving 17 bases between them. Original methodology: Cell counts per sample came from amplifying reference gene primers. The data were produced by immunoSEQ multiplex PCR, yet TCRdb's version contains in-frame clones alone and is incomplete. From that table come the V and J calls and clone size; the DNA was used to work out D and trimming. Among about 320,000 clones, 70% to 90% were seen once, and the ten largest hold about 6%.

The sequence was obtained from a woman in her 30s who had recovered from COVID-19. The V call is TRBV2, the J call TRBJ1-5, with D unclear. The sample taken for sequencing was PBMCs or T cells enriched from blood (not recorded which). The CDR3 DNA sequence: TGTGCCAGCACAAGGTCCCTCCCGGGGAGCAATCAGCCCCAGCATTTT. Translation gives CASTRSLPGSNQPQHF. Full variable domain (remainder filled in from reference TRBV2 and TRBJ1-5): EPEVTQTPSHQVTQMGQEVILRCVPISNHLYFYWYRQILGQKVEFLVSFYNNEISEKSEIFDDQFSVERPDGSNFTLKIRSTKLEDSAMYFCASTRSLPGSNQPQHFGDGTRLSIL.